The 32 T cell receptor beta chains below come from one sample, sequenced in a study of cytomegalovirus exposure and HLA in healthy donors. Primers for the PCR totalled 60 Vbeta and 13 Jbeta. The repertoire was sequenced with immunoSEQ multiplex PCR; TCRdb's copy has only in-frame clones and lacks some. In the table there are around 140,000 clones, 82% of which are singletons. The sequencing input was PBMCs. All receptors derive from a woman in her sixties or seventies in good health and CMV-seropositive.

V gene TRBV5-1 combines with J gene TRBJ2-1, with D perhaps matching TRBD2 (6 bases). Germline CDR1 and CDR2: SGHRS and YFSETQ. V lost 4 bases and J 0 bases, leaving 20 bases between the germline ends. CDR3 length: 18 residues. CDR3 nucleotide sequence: TGCGCCAGCAGCCTGGGTCGGAGGGAGAAGATCTCCTACAATGAGCAGTTCTTC. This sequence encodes CASSLGRREKISYNEQFF.

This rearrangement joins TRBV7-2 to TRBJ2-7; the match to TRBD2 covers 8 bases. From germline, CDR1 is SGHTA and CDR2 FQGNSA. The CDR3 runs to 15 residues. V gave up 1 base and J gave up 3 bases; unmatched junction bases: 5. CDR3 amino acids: CASSLELAVNYEQYF. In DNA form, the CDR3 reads TGTGCCAGCAGCTTAGAACTAGCGGTAAACTACGAGCAGTACTTC.

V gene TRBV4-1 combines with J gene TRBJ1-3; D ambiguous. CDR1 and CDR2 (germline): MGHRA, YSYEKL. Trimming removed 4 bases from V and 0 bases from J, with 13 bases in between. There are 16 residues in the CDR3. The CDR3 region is CASSPRWANSGNTIYF. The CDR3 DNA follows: TGCGCCAGCAGCCCACGTTGGGCGAACTCTGGAAACACCATATATTTT.

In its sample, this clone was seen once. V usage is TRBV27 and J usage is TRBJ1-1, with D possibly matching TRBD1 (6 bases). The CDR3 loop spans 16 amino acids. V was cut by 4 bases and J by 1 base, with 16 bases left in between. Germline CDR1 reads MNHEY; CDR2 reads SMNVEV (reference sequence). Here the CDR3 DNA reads TGTGCCAGCAGTTCCGCGGGGGGCGCGGGGAACACTGAAGCTTTCTTT. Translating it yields CASSSAGGAGNTEAFF.

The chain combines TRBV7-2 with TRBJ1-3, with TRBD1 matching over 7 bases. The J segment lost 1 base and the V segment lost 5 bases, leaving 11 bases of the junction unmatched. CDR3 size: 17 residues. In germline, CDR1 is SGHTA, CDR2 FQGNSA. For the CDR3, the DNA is TGTGCCAGCAGCCCCATTATAGGGGGCGCGTCTGGAAACACCATATATTTT. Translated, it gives CASSPIIGGASGNTIYF. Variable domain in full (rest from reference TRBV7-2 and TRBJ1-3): GAGVSQSPSNKVTEKGKDVELRCDPISGHTALYWYRQSLGQGLEFLIYFQGNSAPDKSGLPSDRFSAERTGGSVSTLTIQRTQQEDSAVYLCASSPIIGGASGNTIYFGEGSWLTVV.

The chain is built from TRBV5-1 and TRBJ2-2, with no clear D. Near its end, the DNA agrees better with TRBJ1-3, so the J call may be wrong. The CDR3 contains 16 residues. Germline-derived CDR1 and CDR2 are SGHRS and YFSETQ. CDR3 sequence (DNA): TGCGCCAGCAGCCCGGGAGACCTGTCCTCTGGAAACACCATATATTTT. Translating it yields CASSPGDLSSGNTIYF.

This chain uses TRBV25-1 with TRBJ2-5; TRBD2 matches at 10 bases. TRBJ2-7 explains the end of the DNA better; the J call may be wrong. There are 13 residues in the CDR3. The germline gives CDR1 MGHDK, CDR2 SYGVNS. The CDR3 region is CASRSGRASEQYF. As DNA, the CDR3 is TGTGCCAGCCGGAGCGGGAGGGCCTCCGAGCAGTACTTC.

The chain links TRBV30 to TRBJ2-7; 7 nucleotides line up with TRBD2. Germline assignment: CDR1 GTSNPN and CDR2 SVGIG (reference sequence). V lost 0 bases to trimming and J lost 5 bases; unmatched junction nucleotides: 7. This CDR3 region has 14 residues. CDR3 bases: TGTGCCTGGAGTGTACCTGGACTAGTGAACGAGCAGTACTTC. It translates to CAWSVPGLVNEQYF.

CDR3 bases: TGTGCCAGCAGCTTACAGGCACGGAACACTGAAGCTTTCTTT. This encodes CASSLQARNTEAFF. This chain links TRBV7-2 with TRBJ1-1; no clear D. Trimming pared 2 bases from V and 1 base from J, leaving 8 bases between. CDR1 and CDR2 from the germline V gene are SGHTA and FQGNSA. The CDR3 length is 14 residues.

Written as DNA, the CDR3 is TGCGCCAGCAGCTTAGGACTAGCGGGAGGGCCAGCCACAGATACGCAGTATTTT. It specifies CASSLGLAGGPATDTQYF. The chain employs TRBV5-1 and TRBJ2-3; TRBD2 matches at 15 bases. J lost 2 bases, V lost 2 bases, and 6 bases had no gene match. The CDR3 covers 18 residues. Per germline, CDR1 SGHRS and CDR2 YFSETQ.

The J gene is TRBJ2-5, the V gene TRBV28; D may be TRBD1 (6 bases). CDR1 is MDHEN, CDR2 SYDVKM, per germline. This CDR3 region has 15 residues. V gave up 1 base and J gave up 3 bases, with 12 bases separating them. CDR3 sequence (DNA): TGTGCCAGCAGTTTATTAGGACAGATTAAAGAGACCCAGTACTTC. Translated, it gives CASSLLGQIKETQYF.

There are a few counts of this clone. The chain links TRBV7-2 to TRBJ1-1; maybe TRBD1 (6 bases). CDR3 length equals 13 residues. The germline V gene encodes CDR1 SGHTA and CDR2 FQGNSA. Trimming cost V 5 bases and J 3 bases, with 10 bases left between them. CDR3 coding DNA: TGTGCCAGCAGCCCAGGGGTCTACACTGAAGCTTTCTTT. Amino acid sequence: CASSPGVYTEAFF.

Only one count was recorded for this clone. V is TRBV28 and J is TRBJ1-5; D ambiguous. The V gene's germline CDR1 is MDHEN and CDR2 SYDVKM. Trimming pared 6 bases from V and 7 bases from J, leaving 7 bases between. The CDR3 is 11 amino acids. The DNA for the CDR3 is TGTGCCAGCAGCCTAGGCCAGCCCCAGCATTTT. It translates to CASSLGQPQHF.

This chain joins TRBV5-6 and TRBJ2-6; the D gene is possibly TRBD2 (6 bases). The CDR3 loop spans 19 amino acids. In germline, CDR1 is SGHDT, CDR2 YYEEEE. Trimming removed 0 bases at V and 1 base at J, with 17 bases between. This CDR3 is CASSLAGGKGASGANVLTF. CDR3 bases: TGTGCCAGCAGCTTGGCCGGAGGGAAAGGGGCATCTGGGGCCAACGTCCTGACTTTC.

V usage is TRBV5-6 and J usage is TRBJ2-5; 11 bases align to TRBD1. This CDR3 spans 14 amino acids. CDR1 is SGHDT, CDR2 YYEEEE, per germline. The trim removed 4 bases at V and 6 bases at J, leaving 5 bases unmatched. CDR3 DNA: TGTGCCAGCAGCCCCCGGACAGGGGGCCAGACCCAGTACTTC. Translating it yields CASSPRTGGQTQYF.

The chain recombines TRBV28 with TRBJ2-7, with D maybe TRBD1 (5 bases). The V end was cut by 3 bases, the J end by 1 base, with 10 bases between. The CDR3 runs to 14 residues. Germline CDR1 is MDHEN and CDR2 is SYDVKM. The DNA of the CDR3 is TGTGCCAGCAGTTTCCAGGGTGAATCCTACGAGCAGTACTTC. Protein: CASSFQGESYEQYF.

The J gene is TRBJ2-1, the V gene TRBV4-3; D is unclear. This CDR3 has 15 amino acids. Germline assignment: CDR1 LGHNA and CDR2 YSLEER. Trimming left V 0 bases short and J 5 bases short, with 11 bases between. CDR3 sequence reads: CASSQEEQSNNEQFF. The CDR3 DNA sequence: TGCGCCAGCAGCCAAGAGGAGCAGAGCAACAATGAGCAGTTCTTC.

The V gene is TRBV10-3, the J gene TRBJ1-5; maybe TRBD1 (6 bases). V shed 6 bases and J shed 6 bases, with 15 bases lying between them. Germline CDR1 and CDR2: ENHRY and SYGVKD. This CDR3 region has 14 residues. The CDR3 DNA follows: TGTGCCATCAGGGCGGACAGCGCGGGTCAGCCCCAGCATTTT. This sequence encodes CAIRADSAGQPQHF.

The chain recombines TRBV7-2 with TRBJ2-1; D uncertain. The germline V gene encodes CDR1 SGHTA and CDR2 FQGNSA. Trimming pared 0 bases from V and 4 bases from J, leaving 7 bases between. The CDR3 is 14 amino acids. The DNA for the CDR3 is TGTGCCAGCAGCTTAGCACAGAAGTACAATGAGCAGTTCTTC. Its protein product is CASSLAQKYNEQFF.

The DNA of the CDR3 is TGTGCCCAAAGTGAGGGAAACACCGGGGAGCTGTTTTTT. It is translated as CAQSEGNTGELFF. The V call is TRBV30, the J call TRBJ2-2, with TRBD2 as a possible D gene (5 bases). V dropped 8 bases and J dropped 2 bases, with 12 bases sitting between them. In germline, CDR1 is GTSNPN, CDR2 SVGIG (reference sequence). CDR3 length: 13 residues.

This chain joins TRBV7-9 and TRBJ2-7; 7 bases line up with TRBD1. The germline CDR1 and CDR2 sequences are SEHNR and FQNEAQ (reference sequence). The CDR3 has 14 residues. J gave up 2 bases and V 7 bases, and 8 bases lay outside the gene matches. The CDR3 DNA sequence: TGTGCCAGCACCAAGACAGGGAATACCTACGAGCAGTACTTC. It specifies CASTKTGNTYEQYF.

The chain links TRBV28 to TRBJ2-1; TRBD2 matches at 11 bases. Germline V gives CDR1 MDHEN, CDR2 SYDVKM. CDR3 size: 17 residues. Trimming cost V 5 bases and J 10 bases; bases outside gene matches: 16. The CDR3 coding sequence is TGTGCCAGCAGTGCCCCGCCCGGTACTAGCGGGAGCGGAGAGCAGTTCTTC. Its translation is CASSAPPGTSGSGEQFF.

As DNA, the CDR3 is TGTGCCATCAGTGGGGGGGGGACTAGCGGGCCCCAATACGAGCAGTACTTC. This encodes CAISGGGTSGPQYEQYF. The genes are TRBV10-3 and TRBJ2-7; 12 nucleotides match TRBD2. This CDR3 is 17 amino acids long. V dropped 4 bases and J dropped 4; count of bases not matched to a gene: 11. Per the germline V gene, CDR1 is ENHRY and CDR2 is SYGVKD.

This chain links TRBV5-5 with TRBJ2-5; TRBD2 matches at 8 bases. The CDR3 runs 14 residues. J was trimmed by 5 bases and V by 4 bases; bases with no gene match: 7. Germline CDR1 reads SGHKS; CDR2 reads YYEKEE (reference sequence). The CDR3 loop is CASSPRGGSETQYF. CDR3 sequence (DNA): TGTGCCAGCAGCCCCCGGGGGGGGTCGGAGACCCAGTACTTC.

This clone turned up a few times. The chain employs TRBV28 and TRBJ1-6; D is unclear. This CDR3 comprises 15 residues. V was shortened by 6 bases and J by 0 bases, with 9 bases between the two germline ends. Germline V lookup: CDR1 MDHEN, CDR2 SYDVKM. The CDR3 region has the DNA TGTGCCAGCAGATCAGGCTTCTCCTATAATTCACCCCTCCACTTT. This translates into CASRSGFSYNSPLHF. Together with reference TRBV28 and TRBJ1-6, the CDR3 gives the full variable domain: DVKVTQSSRYLVKRTGEKVFLECVQDMDHENMFWYRQDPGLGLRLIYFSYDVKMKEKGDIPEGYSVSREKKERFSLILESASTNQTSMYLCASRSGFSYNSPLHFGNGTRLTVT.

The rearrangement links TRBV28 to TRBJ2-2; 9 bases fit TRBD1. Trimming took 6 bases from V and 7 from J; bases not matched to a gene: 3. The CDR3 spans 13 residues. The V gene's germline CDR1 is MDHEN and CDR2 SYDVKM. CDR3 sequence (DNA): TGTGCCAGCAGCCAGGGACAGGGCGGGGAGCTGTTTTTT. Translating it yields CASSQGQGGELFF.

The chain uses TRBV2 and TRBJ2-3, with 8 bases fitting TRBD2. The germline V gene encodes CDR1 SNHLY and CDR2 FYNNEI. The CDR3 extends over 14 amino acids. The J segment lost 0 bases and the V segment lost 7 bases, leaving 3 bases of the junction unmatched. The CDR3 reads CASTREGSTDTQYF. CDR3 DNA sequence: TGTGCCAGCACACGGGAGGGAAGCACAGATACGCAGTATTTT.

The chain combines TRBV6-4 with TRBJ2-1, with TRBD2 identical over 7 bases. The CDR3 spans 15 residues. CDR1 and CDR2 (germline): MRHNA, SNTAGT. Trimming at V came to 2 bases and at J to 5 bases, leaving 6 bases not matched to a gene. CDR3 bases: TGTGCCAGCAGTGACCTGGCGGGAGAGCACAATGAGCAGTTCTTC. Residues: CASSDLAGEHNEQFF.

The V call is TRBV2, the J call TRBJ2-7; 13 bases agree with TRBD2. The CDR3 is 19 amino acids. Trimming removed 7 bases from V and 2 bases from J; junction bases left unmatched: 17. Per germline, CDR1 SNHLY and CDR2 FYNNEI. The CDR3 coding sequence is TGTGCCAGCAATCCGGCCGGGACTAGCGGGAACCGGGGAGCCTACGAGCAGTACTTC. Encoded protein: CASNPAGTSGNRGAYEQYF.

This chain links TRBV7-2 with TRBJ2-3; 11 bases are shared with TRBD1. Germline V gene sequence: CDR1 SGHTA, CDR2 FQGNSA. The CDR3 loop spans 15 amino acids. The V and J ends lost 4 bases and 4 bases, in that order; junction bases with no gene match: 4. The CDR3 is CASSSRTGGADTQYF. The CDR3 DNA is TGTGCCAGCAGCTCTAGGACAGGGGGCGCAGATACGCAGTATTTT.

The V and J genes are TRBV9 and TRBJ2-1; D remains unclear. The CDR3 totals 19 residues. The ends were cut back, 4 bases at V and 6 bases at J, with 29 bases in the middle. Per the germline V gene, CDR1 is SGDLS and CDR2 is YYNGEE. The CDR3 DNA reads TGTGCCAGCAGCCCAAGAGAGAACGAGGTACGGAGCCCGCCCAATGAGCAGTTCTTC. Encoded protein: CASSPRENEVRSPPNEQFF.

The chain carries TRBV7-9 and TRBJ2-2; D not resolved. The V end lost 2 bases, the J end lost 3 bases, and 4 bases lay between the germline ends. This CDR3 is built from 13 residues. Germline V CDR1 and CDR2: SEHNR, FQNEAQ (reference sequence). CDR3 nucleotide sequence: TGTGCCAGCAGCTTATCCTACACCGGGGAGCTGTTTTTT. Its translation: CASSLSYTGELFF.